The 23 T cell receptor beta chains reported below all come from one sample, sequenced in a study of T-cell memory formation after mild COVID-19. Each CDR3 protein is one row after TCRdb ran MiXCR on the 5' RACE reads. The data show approximately 580,000 distinct CDR3 sequences, roughly 22% seen once. The sequencing sample was made of PBMCs or a T cell subset sorted from them (not recorded which). These receptors were taken from an adult woman who had mild COVID-19 (a few samples of this study predate the infection). Cell type and time point are not known.

V is TRBV7-3 and J is TRBJ2-2; 9 nucleotides agree with TRBD1. Germline V gene data show CDR1 as SGHTA and CDR2 as FQGTGA. This CDR3 spans 18 amino acids. The V and J ends lost 3 bases and 4 bases, in that order; junction bases with no gene match: 12. DNA for the CDR3: TGTGCCAGCAGCTTCCTTGGTGGGGGACAGGGAACCACCGGGGAGCTGTTTTTT. Amino acids: CASSFLGGGQGTTGELFF.

The chain has TRBV7-2 and TRBJ2-3; 11 bases are a match to TRBD2. The V segment lost 6 bases and the J segment 5 bases; nucleotides outside the gene matches: 13. Germline V gene data show CDR1 as SGHTA and CDR2 as FQGNSA. This CDR3 comprises 17 residues. DNA of the CDR3: TGTGCCAGCAGTTCCCGGGGTAGCGGGAGGGTTGGAGATACGCAGTATTTT. Translated: CASSSRGSGRVGDTQYF. Full variable domain (rest looked up from reference TRBV7-2 and TRBJ2-3): GAGVSQSPSNKVTEKGKDVELRCDPISGHTALYWYRQSLGQGLEFLIYFQGNSAPDKSGLPSDRFSAERTGGSVSTLTIQRTQQEDSAVYLCASSSRGSGRVGDTQYFGPGTRLTVL.

DNA of the CDR3: TGTGCCAGCAGCCGGGACCAACCCTACAATGAGCAGTTCTTC. Amino acids: CASSRDQPYNEQFF. The chain uses TRBV14 and TRBJ2-1; the D gene could be TRBD1 or TRBD2 (5 bases each). Per the germline V gene, CDR1 is SGHDN and CDR2 is FVKESK. This CDR3 region has 14 residues. Trimming removed 4 bases at V and 2 bases at J, with 9 bases between.

On this clonotype: One end of the junction is discordant with germline, which a read error may explain. The genes are TRBV9 and TRBJ1-3; D not resolved. Germline CDR1 reads SGDLS; CDR2 reads YYNGEE. The CDR3 sequence is 15 residues long. CDR3 amino acids: CAGSVGYGGLNTIYF. The CDR3 DNA reads as TGTGCCGGCAGCGTAGGTTATGGAGGGCTAAACACCATATATTTT.

This clonotype has ten or more counts. V gene TRBV11-2 combines with J gene TRBJ2-3, with D maybe TRBD2 (5 bases). The CDR3 runs 15 residues. Between the trimmed V and J ends, which lost 5 bases and 4 bases, there was a span of 16 bases. Per the germline V gene, CDR1 is SGHAT and CDR2 is FQNNGV. The CDR3 spells CASSDLPSKADTQYF. In nucleotides, the CDR3 is TGTGCCAGCAGCGACCTTCCTAGCAAGGCAGATACGCAGTATTTT.

The CDR3 DNA reads as TGTGCCATCAGCCCCACAGGGGCACCGAACACCGGGGAGCTGTTTTTT. As protein: CAISPTGAPNTGELFF. The chain recombines TRBV10-3 with TRBJ2-2; 7 nucleotides agree with TRBD1. This CDR3 spans 16 amino acids. Germline CDR1 reads ENHRY; CDR2 reads SYGVKD. The V gene end was trimmed by 6 bases and the J gene end by 0 bases; junction bases not matched to a gene: 7.

The table lists this clonotype with a few counts. The rearrangement joins TRBV6-2 or TRBV6-3 to TRBJ2-7; D may be TRBD1 (5 bases). The CDR3 loop spans 13 amino acids. CDR1 is MNHEY, CDR2 SVGEGT, per germline. The V end lost 6 bases, the J end lost 3 bases, and 12 bases lay between the germline ends. CDR3 sequence reads: CASRQVPFYEQYF. The CDR3 DNA reads as TGTGCCAGCAGACAGGTTCCTTTCTACGAGCAGTACTTC.

The V gene is TRBV29-1, the J gene TRBJ2-4; D possibly corresponds to TRBD2 (5 bases). This CDR3 has 12 amino acids. Trimming took off 5 bases at V and 8 bases at J, with 13 bases between the two ends. Germline-derived CDR1 and CDR2 are SQVTM and ANQGSEA. As DNA, the CDR3 is TGCAGCGTTCATGGAAGCGGCGACATTCAGTACTTC. The encoded protein is CSVHGSGDIQYF.

The J gene is TRBJ2-7, the V gene TRBV5-1, with 7 bases that match TRBD1. The V gene end was trimmed by 4 bases and the J gene end by 3 bases; junction bases not matched to a gene: 10. Germline CDR1 SGHRS, CDR2 YFSETQ. This CDR3 comprises 15 residues. The CDR3 coding sequence is TGCGCCAGCAGCCCCTCCCGGACAGGATTCTACGAGCAGTACTTC. Translation gives CASSPSRTGFYEQYF.

This clonotype was seen repeatedly, ten times or more. The chain joins TRBV6-2 or TRBV6-3 to TRBJ1-1; D uncertain. Germline CDR1 and CDR2: MNHEY and SVGEGT. The V gene lost 2 bases and the J gene lost 2 bases, with 6 bases spanning the gap. The CDR3 sequence is 13 residues long. The CDR3 DNA reads as TGTGCCAGCAGTTACCGGGTTAACACTGAAGCTTTCTTT. This sequence encodes CASSYRVNTEAFF.

The chain couples TRBV4-3 to TRBJ1-5; 7 bases are shared with TRBD1. J was trimmed by 8 bases and V by 1 base; bases with no gene match: 5. This CDR3 contains 14 residues. In germline, CDR1 is LGHNA, CDR2 YSLEER. The CDR3 region is CASSQGQGEEPQHF. The CDR3 DNA is TGCGCCAGCAGCCAAGGACAGGGTGAGGAGCCCCAGCATTTT.

Here the CDR3 DNA reads TGTGCCAGCAGGAACACCGGGACAGGGACAGATACGCAGTATTTT. Encoded protein: CASRNTGTGTDTQYF. The chain links TRBV6-5 to TRBJ2-3; 9 bases match TRBD1. The CDR3 contains 15 residues. V lost 6 bases to trimming and J lost 3 bases; unmatched junction nucleotides: 7. Per the germline V gene, CDR1 is MNHEY and CDR2 is SVGAGI.

The table lists this clonotype with many counts. V and J are TRBV5-1 and TRBJ2-5, with 9 bases that match TRBD2. J lost 6 bases, V lost 4 bases, and 7 bases had no gene match. This CDR3 spans 14 amino acids. Looked up from germline, CDR1 is SGHRS and CDR2 is YFSETQ. CDR3 protein: CASSPQSGGKTQYF. In DNA, the CDR3 is TGCGCCAGCAGCCCCCAGAGCGGGGGGAAGACCCAGTACTTC.

There are many counts of this clonotype. V gene TRBV7-2 combines with J gene TRBJ2-5, with 7 bases lining up with TRBD1. Unmatched junction bases numbered 5, after V lost 5 bases and J lost 2 bases. The CDR3 contains 14 residues. CDR1 SGHTA and CDR2 FQGNSA come from the germline V gene. DNA of the CDR3: TGTGCCAGCAGCCTGGGGACAGAACAAGAGACCCAGTACTTC. Its protein is CASSLGTEQETQYF. The whole variable domain, remainder taken from reference TRBV7-2 and TRBJ2-5, is GAGVSQSPSNKVTEKGKDVELRCDPISGHTALYWYRQSLGQGLEFLIYFQGNSAPDKSGLPSDRFSAERTGGSVSTLTIQRTQQEDSAVYLCASSLGTEQETQYFGPGTRLLVL.

The sample holds one count of this clonotype. This chain links TRBV7-8 with TRBJ1-5; TRBD1 aligns across 10 bases. The CDR3 sequence is 17 residues long. CDR1 is SGHVS and CDR2 is FQNEAQ in the germline V gene. The V segment lost 4 bases and the J segment 8 bases; nucleotides outside the gene matches: 14. CDR3 coding DNA: TGTGCCAGCAGCTCTCTTAGGACAGGGGGTTTCGACGAGCCCCAGCATTTT. Protein: CASSSLRTGGFDEPQHF.

As for this clonotype: A much more abundant neighbour one base away suggests this may be a read error. This sequence joins TRBV7-6 and TRBJ2-7; D possibly uses TRBD1 or TRBD2 (5 bases each). Germline assignment: CDR1 SGHVS and CDR2 FNYEAQ. This CDR3 is built from 12 residues. The V end was cut by 5 bases, the J end by 3 bases, with 8 bases between. The CDR3 DNA follows: TGTGCCAGCAGCGGGGACGTCTACGAGCAGTACTTC. Amino acid sequence: CASSGDVYEQYF.

The chain has TRBV9 and TRBJ1-1; 10 positions match TRBD1. Trimming at V came to 0 bases and at J to 5 bases, leaving 7 bases not matched to a gene. Germline V lookup: CDR1 SGDLS, CDR2 YYNGEE. The CDR3 has 16 residues. The CDR3 region is CASSVGQGARWTEAFF. CDR3 bases: TGTGCCAGCAGCGTAGGACAGGGGGCGCGGTGGACTGAAGCTTTCTTT. The entire variable domain, with the rest obtained from reference TRBV9 and TRBJ1-1, is as follows: DSGVTQTPKHLITATGQRVTLRCSPRSGDLSVYWYQQSLDQGLQFLIQYYNGEERAKGNILERFSAQQFPDLHSELNLSSLELGDSALYFCASSVGQGARWTEAFFGQGTRLTVV.

In this sample, this clonotype turned up a few times. This chain uses TRBV10-3 with TRBJ2-7; 8 bases line up with TRBD1. Per germline, CDR1 ENHRY and CDR2 SYGVKD. After removal of 4 bases from V and 3 bases from J, the junction contained 8 bases not matched to a gene. This CDR3 comprises 15 residues. For the CDR3, the DNA is TGTGCCATCAGTGGGGGGGACAGGCATAACTACGAGCAGTACTTC. Protein: CAISGGDRHNYEQYF.

This chain connects TRBV19 to TRBJ2-1; D gene ambiguous. Germline loops: CDR1 LNHDA, CDR2 SQIVND (reference sequence). The CDR3 contains 15 residues. Trimming stripped 3 bases from V and 5 bases from J, with 14 bases between. This CDR3 is CASSIYQKPHNEQFF. CDR3 bases: TGTGCCAGTAGTATCTATCAAAAGCCCCACAATGAGCAGTTCTTC. Using reference TRBV19 and TRBJ2-1 for the parts outside the CDR3, the full variable domain is DGGITQSPKYLFRKEGQNVTLSCEQNLNHDAMYWYRQDPGQGLRLIYYSQIVNDFQKGDIAEGYSVSREKKESFPLTVTSAQKNPTAFYLCASSIYQKPHNEQFFGPGTRLTVL.

This chain connects TRBV4-1 to TRBJ1-1; D uncertain. The germline V and J ends were trimmed by 0 bases and 5 bases, with 13 bases remaining between them. CDR3 length: 15 residues. CDR1 is MGHRA and CDR2 is YSYEKL in the germline V gene. CDR3 amino acids: CASSQDHFTRTEAFF. The CDR3 DNA follows: TGCGCCAGCAGCCAAGATCACTTTACGAGGACTGAAGCTTTCTTT.

V is TRBV7-8 and J is TRBJ2-7; TRBD1 is a possible D gene (5 bases). CDR3 length: 13 residues. The germline V gene has CDR1 SGHVS and CDR2 FQNEAQ. V was clipped by 2 bases and J by 6 bases, with 11 bases between them. CDR3 nucleotide sequence: TGTGCCAGCAGCTTAAGCCGCAGGGTCGAGCAGTACTTC. Its protein product is CASSLSRRVEQYF.

This clonotype was observed a handful of times. The chain joins TRBV4-1 to TRBJ2-2, with D hard to call. V was trimmed by 2 bases and J by 6 bases, leaving 19 bases between them. The CDR3 runs 17 residues. The germline CDR1 and CDR2 sequences are MGHRA and YSYEKL. For the CDR3, the DNA is TGCGCCAGCAGCCAATTGGATATGGGTATGGTTGCCGGGGAGCTGTTTTTT. This codes for CASSQLDMGMVAGELFF.

The chain joins TRBV20-1 to TRBJ1-6, with 9 bases that match TRBD1. The CDR3 loop spans 15 amino acids. With V trimmed by 0 bases and J by 8 bases, 5 bases remained unmatched. CDR1 and CDR2 from the germline V gene are DFQATT and SNEGSKA (reference sequence). This CDR3 is CSARDPGQGHSPLHF. CDR3 in DNA: TGCAGTGCTAGAGACCCGGGACAGGGTCATTCACCCCTCCACTTT.